Sequencing of this T cell receptor beta chain was carried out in a study of PD-1 blockade in classical Hodgkin lymphoma. Study as a whole: Intravenous infusions of nivolumab 3 mg/kg reached patients every 2 weeks. General study points: Newly diagnosed patients had baseline TCR diversity that was reportedly lower than that of healthy donors. The study found that TCR diversity rose significantly by C4D1 in CD4+ but not CD8+ cells. Complete responders matched newly diagnosed patients in baseline diversity.

J was trimmed by 4 bases and V by 4 bases; bases with no gene match: 5. The CDR3 is made up of 14 amino acids. Germline V gene data show CDR1 as LNHDA and CDR2 as SQIVND (reference sequence). Sample time point: cycle 4 day 1 (C4D1), after less than 7 weeks of nivolumab. All patients relapsed after autologous stem cell transplantation, and brentuximab vedotin exposure varied. Sequenced by immunoSEQ multiplex PCR; TCRdb stores in-frame clones only, minus some. This sample carries about 93,000 clones, around 80% of them seen once, and the ten largest clones take about 9.4%. Details on this clone: The antigen remains unidentified.

This clonotype was obtained from a human donor with classical Hodgkin lymphoma. Sequences were derived from peripheral blood mononuclear cells (PBMCs), sampled before the fourth cycle of nivolumab. This sequence joins TRBV19 and TRBJ2-3, with 7 bases that match TRBD1. The DNA for the CDR3 is TGTGCCAGTAGTAGACAGGGAGAAGCAGATACGCAGTATTTT. Encoded protein: CASSRQGEADTQYF. The entire variable domain, with the rest obtained from reference TRBV19 and TRBJ2-3, is as follows: DGGITQSPKYLFRKEGQNVTLSCEQNLNHDAMYWYRQDPGQGLRLIYYSQIVNDFQKGDIAEGYSVSREKKESFPLTVTSAQKNPTAFYLCASSRQGEADTQYFGPGTRLTVL.